This T cell receptor (beta chain) came from a study of human T cells and chemical hapten exposure. One entry per CDR3 protein, called by TCRdb with MiXCR from the RACE reads. The sample yields a few hundred thousand distinct CDR3 sequences, about 5.4% seen once. There are many counts of this clonotype. What it binds is not known. This sample's time point: pre-sensitization, week 0. Treatment specified: therapeutic diphenylcyclopropenone sensitization with weekly scalp DPC. Study-wide findings and caveats: Patch test score showed a positive correlation with PT1 expanded TCR counts. It was expanded TCRs that formed significantly more large CDR3 similarity clusters than controls did.

The CDR3 covers 15 residues. V lost 7 bases, J lost 1 base, and 14 bases lay in between. This clonotype originated in a woman between 18 and 29 years old with alopecia areata. Some clones in this sample may be carry-over from other donors' samples. Sequenced material: whole blood, taken in connection with sensitization to the hapten diphenylcyclopropenone (DPC). The V call is TRBV12-3 or TRBV12-4, the J call TRBJ1-3, with D perhaps matching TRBD1 (6 bases). The CDR3 DNA reads as TGTGCCAGCACCCCGGGGGGCACGTCTGGAAACACCATATATTTT. Protein: CASTPGGTSGNTIYF.